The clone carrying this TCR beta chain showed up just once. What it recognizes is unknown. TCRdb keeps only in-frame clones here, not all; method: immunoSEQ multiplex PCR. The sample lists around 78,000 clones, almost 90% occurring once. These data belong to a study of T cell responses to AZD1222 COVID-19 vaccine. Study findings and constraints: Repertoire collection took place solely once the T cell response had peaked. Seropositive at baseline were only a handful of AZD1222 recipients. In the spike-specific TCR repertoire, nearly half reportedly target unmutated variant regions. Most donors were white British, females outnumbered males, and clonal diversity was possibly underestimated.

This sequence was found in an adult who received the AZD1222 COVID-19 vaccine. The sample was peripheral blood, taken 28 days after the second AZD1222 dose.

CDR3 loop: CASSLFQGSNNSPLHF. CDR3 nucleotide sequence: TGTGCCAGCAGTTTATTTCAGGGATCCAATAATTCACCCCTCCACTTT. The J gene is TRBJ1-6, the V gene TRBV27; possibly TRBD1 for D (5 bases). From germline, CDR1 is MNHEY and CDR2 SMNVEV (reference sequence). V was pared by 1 base and J by 5 bases, with 12 bases between. CDR3 length: 16 residues.